This T cell receptor (beta chain) comes out of a study of patients and donors after allogeneic stem cell transplantation. From germline, CDR1 is MNHEY and CDR2 SMNVEV (reference sequence). The ends were cut back, 0 bases at V and 3 bases at J, with 11 bases in the middle. CDR3 length: 15 amino acids. From the RT-PCR reads, TCRdb called clonotypes with MiXCR, one entry per CDR3 protein. The sample consists of approximately 140,000 distinct CDR3 sequences, approximately 37% of them appearing once. The material sequenced was blood, either unsorted or a sorted T cell fraction (not recorded which). This receptor was obtained from a human donor who was either an allogeneic HSCT recipient or a stem cell or donor lymphocyte infusion donor (not recorded which). It is not recorded whose cells these are; they may come from a transplant donor. The rearrangement uses TRBV27 and TRBJ1-1; D not certain. The CDR3 DNA follows: TGTGCCAGCAGTTTATCGGCCTCCCAGGACACTGAAGCTTTCTTT. The encoded protein is CASSLSASQDTEAFF.